The sequence of this T cell receptor (beta chain) was determined in a study of blood T cell repertoires in COVID-19. As processed by the authors: Quantification of nucleated cells was approximated via reference gene primer amplification. Libraries were prepared by immunoSEQ multiplex PCR; TCRdb keeps only in-frame clonotypes and omits some of them. V, J and clone size derive from that table, while D and trimming were established from the DNA sequence. The sample lists fewer than 180,000 clones; about 90% were seen once. CDR3 length: 12 residues. The germline gives CDR1 SGHTA, CDR2 FQGNSA. V was shortened by 4 bases and J by 2 bases, with 6 bases between the two germline ends.

This receptor was taken from a woman in her sixties or seventies with active or convalescent COVID-19. The chain couples TRBV7-2 to TRBJ2-7; no firm D call. The sequenced sample consisted of peripheral blood. The CDR3 region is CASSYTPYEQYF. For the CDR3, the DNA is TGTGCCAGCAGCTATACACCCTACGAGCAGTACTTC.